There are many counts of the clone carrying this TCR beta chain. Its antigen remains unidentified. This sample stems from a study of molecular identifiers for immune sequencing clone quantification. Whole-study findings and limits: Clones above 20 RNA copies contained over 99% of effector molecules and under 1% of naive molecules.

The CDR3 spans 14 residues. The V and J ends lost 8 bases and 1 base respectively, with 17 bases between them. Germline CDR1 reads SQVTM; CDR2 reads ANQGSEA. Sorting was used to obtain naive CD8 T cells (CD8+CD4-CCR7+CD45RA+). Previously described methods with listed TCR primers produced the bulk TCR libraries. TCRdb ran MiXCR on the PCR reads and lists one entry per CDR3 protein. The repertoire holds 400,000 to 600,000 distinct CDR3 sequences, with roughly 24% as singletons. The chain is built from TRBV29-1 and TRBJ2-5, with D tentatively TRBD1 (5 bases). Specimen: naive CD8+ T cells from blood, with Jurkat cell RNA spiked in. Subset of the sample: FACS-sorted CD8+CD4-CCR7+CD45RA+ naive T cells. The receptor comes from a human donor in good health. Some libraries in this study had Jurkat cell RNA spiked in. CDR3 loop: CSSKGAFSQETQYF. CDR3 nucleotides: TGCAGCTCAAAAGGGGCATTCAGCCAAGAGACCCAGTACTTC.